This TCR beta chain was sequenced in a study of blood T cell repertoires in COVID-19. Overall study context: The study drew acute and convalescent COVID-19 samples from the United States, Italy and Spain. PBMCs, B-cell-depleted T cells, or T cells were the source of the cDNA or gDNA that made up the material.

Clones were read by immunoSEQ multiplex PCR, and TCRdb kept only the in-frame ones, dropping some. The sample has 120,000 to 150,000 clones, 80% to 90% seen once; the top ten hold around 38%. The V and J ends lost 2 bases and 8 bases respectively, with 16 bases between them. There are 15 residues in the CDR3. Germline V CDR1 and CDR2: SGHAT, FQNNGV. The genes are TRBV11-2 and TRBJ2-1; D possibly corresponds to TRBD1 (6 bases). The specimen sequenced was peripheral blood. The TCR sequence derives from a man in his fifties or sixties who had recovered from COVID-19. For the CDR3, the DNA is TGTGCCAGCAGCTTACAGGGGCTAATGAGGGATGAGCAGTTCTTC. Translation gives CASSLQGLMRDEQFF.